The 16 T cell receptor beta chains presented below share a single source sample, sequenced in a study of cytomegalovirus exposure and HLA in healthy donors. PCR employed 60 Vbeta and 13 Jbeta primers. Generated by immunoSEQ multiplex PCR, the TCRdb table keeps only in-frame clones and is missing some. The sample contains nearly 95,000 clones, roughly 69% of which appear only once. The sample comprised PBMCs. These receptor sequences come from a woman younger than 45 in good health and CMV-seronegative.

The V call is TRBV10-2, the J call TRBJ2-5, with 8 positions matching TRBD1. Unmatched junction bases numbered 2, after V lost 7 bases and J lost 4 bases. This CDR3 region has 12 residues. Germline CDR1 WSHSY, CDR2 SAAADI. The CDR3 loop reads CASIGQGETQYF. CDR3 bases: TGCGCCAGCATTGGACAGGGAGAGACCCAGTACTTC.

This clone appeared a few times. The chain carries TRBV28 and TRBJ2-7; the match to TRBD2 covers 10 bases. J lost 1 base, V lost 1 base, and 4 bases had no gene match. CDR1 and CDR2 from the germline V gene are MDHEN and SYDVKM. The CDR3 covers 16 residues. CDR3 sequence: CASSLFSAGGSYEQYF. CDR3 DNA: TGTGCCAGCAGTTTATTCTCAGCGGGAGGGTCCTACGAGCAGTACTTC. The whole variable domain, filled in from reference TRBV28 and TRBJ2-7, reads DVKVTQSSRYLVKRTGEKVFLECVQDMDHENMFWYRQDPGLGLRLIYFSYDVKMKEKGDIPEGYSVSREKKERFSLILESASTNQTSMYLCASSLFSAGGSYEQYFGPGTRLTVT.

For the CDR3, the DNA is TGTGCCAGCAGCCTGAGAAGGGGTAGCACAGATACGCAGTATTTT. Amino acid sequence: CASSLRRGSTDTQYF. The V and J genes are TRBV11-1 and TRBJ2-3; possibly TRBD1 for D (5 bases). V was cut by 5 bases and J by 0 bases, with 12 bases left in between. This CDR3 is built from 15 residues. Looked up from germline, CDR1 is SGHAT and CDR2 is FQDESV (reference sequence). Supplemented by reference TRBV11-1 and TRBJ2-3, the full variable domain reads EAEVAQSPRYKITEKSQAVAFWCDPISGHATLYWYRQILGQGPELLVQFQDESVVDDSQLPKDRFSAERLKGVDSTLKIQPAELGDSAMYLCASSLRRGSTDTQYFGPGTRLTVL.

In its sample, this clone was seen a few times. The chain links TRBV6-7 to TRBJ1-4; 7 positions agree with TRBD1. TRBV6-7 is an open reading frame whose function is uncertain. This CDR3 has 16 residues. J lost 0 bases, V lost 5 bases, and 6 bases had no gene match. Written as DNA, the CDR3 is TGTGCCAGCAGTAACAGGGGCCTCACAACTAATGAAAAACTGTTTTTT. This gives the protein CASSNRGLTTNEKLFF.

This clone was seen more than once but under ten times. The CDR3 bases are TGTGCCAGCAGCTTAGGGTACAGGGCTGGGGCCAACGTCCTGACTTTC. Residues: CASSLGYRAGANVLTF. This chain joins TRBV7-2 and TRBJ2-6; TRBD1 is a possible D gene (6 bases). This CDR3 is built from 16 residues. The V and J ends lost 1 base and 2 bases respectively, with 9 bases between them. Germline values: CDR1 SGHTA, CDR2 FQGNSA.

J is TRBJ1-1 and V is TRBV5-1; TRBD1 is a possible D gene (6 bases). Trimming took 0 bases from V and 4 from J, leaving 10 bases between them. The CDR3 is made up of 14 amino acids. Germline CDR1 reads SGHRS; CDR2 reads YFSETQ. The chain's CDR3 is CASSLEGGGTEAFF. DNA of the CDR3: TGCGCCAGCAGCTTGGAGGGAGGGGGCACTGAAGCTTTCTTT. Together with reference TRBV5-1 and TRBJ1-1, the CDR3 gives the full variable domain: KAGVTQTPRYLIKTRGQQVTLSCSPISGHRSVSWYQQTPGQGLQFLFEYFSETQRNKGNFPGRFSGRQFSNSRSEMNVSTLELGDSALYLCASSLEGGGTEAFFGQGTRLTVV.

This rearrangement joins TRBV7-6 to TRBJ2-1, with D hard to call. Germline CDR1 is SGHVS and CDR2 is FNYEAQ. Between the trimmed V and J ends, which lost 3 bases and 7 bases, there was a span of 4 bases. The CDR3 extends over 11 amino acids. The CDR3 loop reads CASSFSNEQFF. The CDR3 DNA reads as TGTGCCAGCAGCTTCTCTAATGAGCAGTTCTTC.

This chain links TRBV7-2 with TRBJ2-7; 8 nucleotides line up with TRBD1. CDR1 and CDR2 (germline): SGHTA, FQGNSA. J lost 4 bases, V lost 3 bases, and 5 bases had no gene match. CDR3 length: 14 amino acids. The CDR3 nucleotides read TGTGCCAGCAGCTTCGACAGGGGAGGTTACGAGCAGTACTTC. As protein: CASSFDRGGYEQYF. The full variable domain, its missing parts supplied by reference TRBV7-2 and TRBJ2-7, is GAGVSQSPSNKVTEKGKDVELRCDPISGHTALYWYRQSLGQGLEFLIYFQGNSAPDKSGLPSDRFSAERTGGSVSTLTIQRTQQEDSAVYLCASSFDRGGYEQYFGPGTRLTVT.

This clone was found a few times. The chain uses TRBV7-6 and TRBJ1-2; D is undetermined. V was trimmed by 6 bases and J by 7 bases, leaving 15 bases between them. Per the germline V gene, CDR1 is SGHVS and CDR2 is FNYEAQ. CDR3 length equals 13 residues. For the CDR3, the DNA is TGTGCCAGCAGTCCAAACTATGCGAGTGGCTACACCTTC. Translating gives CASSPNYASGYTF.

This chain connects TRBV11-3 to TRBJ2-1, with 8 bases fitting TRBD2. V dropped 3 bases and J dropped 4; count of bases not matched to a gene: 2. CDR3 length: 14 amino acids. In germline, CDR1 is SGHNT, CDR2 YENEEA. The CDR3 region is CASSFSGDYNEQFF. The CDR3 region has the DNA TGTGCCAGCAGCTTTAGCGGGGATTACAATGAGCAGTTCTTC.

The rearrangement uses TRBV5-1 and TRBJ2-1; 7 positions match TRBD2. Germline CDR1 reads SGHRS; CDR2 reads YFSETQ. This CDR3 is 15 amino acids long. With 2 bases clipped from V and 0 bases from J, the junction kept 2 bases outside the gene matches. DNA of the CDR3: TGCGCCAGCAGCTTACTAGCGAACTCCTACAATGAGCAGTTCTTC. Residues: CASSLLANSYNEQFF.

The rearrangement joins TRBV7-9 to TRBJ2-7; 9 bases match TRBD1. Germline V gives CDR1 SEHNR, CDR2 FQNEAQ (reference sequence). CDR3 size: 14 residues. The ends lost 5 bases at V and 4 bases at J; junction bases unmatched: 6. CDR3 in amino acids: CASSTSGTGYEQYF. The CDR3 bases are TGTGCCAGCAGCACCTCCGGGACAGGGTACGAGCAGTACTTC.

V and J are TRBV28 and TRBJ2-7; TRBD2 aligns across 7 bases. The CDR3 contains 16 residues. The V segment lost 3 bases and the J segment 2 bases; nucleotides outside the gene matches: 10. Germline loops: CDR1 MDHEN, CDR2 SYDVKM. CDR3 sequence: CASSFMGGGGPYEQYF. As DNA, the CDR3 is TGTGCCAGCAGTTTTATGGGCGGGGGAGGACCCTACGAGCAGTACTTC.

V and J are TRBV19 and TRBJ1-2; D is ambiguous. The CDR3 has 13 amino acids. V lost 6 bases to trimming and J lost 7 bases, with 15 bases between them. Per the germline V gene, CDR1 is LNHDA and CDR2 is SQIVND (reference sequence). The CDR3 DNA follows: TGTGCCAGTAGCGACTACAGAAGGTCTGGCTACACCTTC. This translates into CASSDYRRSGYTF.

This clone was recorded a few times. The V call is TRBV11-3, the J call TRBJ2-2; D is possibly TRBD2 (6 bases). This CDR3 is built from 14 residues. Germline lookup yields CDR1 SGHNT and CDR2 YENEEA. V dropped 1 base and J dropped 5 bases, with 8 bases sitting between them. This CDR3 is CASSLAGATGELFF. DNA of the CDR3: TGTGCCAGCAGCTTAGCGGGAGCAACCGGGGAGCTGTTTTTT.

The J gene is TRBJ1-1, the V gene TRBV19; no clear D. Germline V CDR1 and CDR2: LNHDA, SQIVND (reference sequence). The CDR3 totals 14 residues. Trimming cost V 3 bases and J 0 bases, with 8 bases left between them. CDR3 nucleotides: TGTGCCAGTAGTATTCCAGGAATGAACACTGAAGCTTTCTTT. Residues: CASSIPGMNTEAFF.